The 4 T cell receptor beta chains below all came from one sample that was sequenced in a study of type 1 regulatory T cells. One entry per CDR3 protein results from TCRdb running MiXCR on the reads. This table has approximately 97,000 distinct CDR3 sequences, around a third appearing once. Material: CD4+ T cells, either the whole sample or a sorted fraction (not recorded which). All receptors come from a human donor in good health.

This clonotype has only a few counts. The chain is built from TRBV9 and TRBJ2-2; 12 bases map to TRBD2. The junction had 4 bases not matched to a gene; V was cut back by 0 bases and J by 1 base. CDR1 SGDLS and CDR2 YYNGEE come from the germline V gene. CDR3 length: 18 residues. In DNA, the CDR3 is TGTGCCAGCAGCGTAGGACTAGCGGGAGCCGGGAACACCGGGGAGCTGTTTTTT. Translating gives CASSVGLAGAGNTGELFF.

This clonotype was counted only a few times. The chain uses TRBV29-1 and TRBJ2-7; no definite D call. CDR1 and CDR2 from the germline V gene are SQVTM and ANQGSEA. The CDR3 covers 12 residues. Trimming left V 6 bases short and J 2 bases short, with 11 bases between. The CDR3 DNA follows: TGCAGCGTCCAAAGACCTACCTACGAGCAGTACTTC. Protein product: CSVQRPTYEQYF.

The rearrangement uses TRBV12-3 or TRBV12-4 and TRBJ1-5; D not certain. Trimming removed 6 bases at V and 6 bases at J, with 18 bases between. The CDR3 runs 15 residues. CDR3 bases: TGTGCCAGCAGGCCGTATGGGGAATCGGGTCAGCCCCAGCATTTT. Translation: CASRPYGESGQPQHF.

This clonotype has a handful of counts. The rearrangement uses TRBV11-2 and TRBJ2-3, with 7 bases fitting TRBD2. V lost 5 bases and J lost 7; bases outside the gene matches: 24. Germline V lookup: CDR1 SGHAT, CDR2 FQNNGV. This CDR3 has 19 residues. CDR3: CASSPALGSRELKSNTQYF. The DNA of the CDR3 is TGTGCCAGCAGCCCCGCCCTCGGTTCGCGGGAGTTGAAAAGTAATACGCAGTATTTT.